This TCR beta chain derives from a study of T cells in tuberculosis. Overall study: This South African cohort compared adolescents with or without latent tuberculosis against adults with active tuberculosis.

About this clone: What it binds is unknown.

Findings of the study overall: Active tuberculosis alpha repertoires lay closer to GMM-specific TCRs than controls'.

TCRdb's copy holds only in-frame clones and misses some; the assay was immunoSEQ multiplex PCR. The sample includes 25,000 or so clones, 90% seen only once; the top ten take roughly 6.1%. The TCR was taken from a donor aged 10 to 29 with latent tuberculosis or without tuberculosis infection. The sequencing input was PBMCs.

The CDR3 nucleotides read TGTGCCAGCAGTGGGAGACAGGGGGCTTGGGATCAGCCCCAGCATTTT. Amino acid sequence: CASSGRQGAWDQPQHF. V and J are TRBV27 and TRBJ1-5; 10 positions match TRBD1. The germline gives CDR1 MNHEY, CDR2 SMNVEV (reference sequence). After removal of 5 bases from V and 5 bases from J, the junction contained 9 bases not matched to a gene. This CDR3 is built from 16 residues.